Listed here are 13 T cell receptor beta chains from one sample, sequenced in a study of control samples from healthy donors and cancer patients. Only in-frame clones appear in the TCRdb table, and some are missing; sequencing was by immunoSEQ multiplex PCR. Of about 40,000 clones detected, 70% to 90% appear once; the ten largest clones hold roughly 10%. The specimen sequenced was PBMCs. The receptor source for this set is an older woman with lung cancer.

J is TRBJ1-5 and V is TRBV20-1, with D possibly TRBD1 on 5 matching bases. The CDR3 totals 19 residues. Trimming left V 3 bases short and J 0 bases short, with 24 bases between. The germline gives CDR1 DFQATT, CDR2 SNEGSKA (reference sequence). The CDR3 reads CSASGGMDQTSYSNQPQHF. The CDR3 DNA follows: TGCAGTGCTAGTGGGGGGATGGACCAAACCTCTTATAGCAATCAGCCCCAGCATTTT.

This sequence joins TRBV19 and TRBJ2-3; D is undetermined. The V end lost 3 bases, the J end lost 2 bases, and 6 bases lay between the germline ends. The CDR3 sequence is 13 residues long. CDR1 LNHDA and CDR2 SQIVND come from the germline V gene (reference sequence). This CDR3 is CASSISYTDTQYF. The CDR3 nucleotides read TGTGCCAGTAGTATCTCGTACACAGATACGCAGTATTTT.

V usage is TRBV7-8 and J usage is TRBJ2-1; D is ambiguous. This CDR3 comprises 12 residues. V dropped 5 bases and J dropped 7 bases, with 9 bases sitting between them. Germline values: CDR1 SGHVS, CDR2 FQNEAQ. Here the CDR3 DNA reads TGTGCCAGCAGCCCAGGTGGAAATGAGCAGTTCTTC. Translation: CASSPGGNEQFF.

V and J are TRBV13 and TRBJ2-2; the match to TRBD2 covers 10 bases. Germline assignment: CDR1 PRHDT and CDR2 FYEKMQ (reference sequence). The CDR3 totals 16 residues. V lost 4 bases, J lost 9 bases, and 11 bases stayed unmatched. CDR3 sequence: CASSSPSGSPDRELFF. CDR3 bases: TGTGCCAGCAGCTCCCCTAGCGGGAGCCCAGATCGGGAGCTGTTTTTT.

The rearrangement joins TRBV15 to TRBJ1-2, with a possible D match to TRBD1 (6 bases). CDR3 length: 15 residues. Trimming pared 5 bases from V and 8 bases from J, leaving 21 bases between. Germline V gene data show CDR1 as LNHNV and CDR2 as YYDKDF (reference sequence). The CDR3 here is CATSVIPGGQRGYTF. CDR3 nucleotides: TGTGCCACCAGCGTTATCCCTGGGGGCCAAAGGGGCTACACCTTC.

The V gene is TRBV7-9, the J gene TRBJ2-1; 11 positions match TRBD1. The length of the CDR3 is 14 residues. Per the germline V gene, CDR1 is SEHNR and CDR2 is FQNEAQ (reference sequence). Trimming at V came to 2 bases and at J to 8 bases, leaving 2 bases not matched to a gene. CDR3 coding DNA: TGTGCCAGCAGCTTATTGGACAGGGGGCATGAGCAGTTCTTC. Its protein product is CASSLLDRGHEQFF.

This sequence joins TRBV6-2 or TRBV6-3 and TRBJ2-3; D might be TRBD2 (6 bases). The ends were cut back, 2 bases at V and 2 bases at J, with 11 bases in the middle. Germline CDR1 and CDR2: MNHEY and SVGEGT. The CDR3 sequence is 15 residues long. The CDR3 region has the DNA TGTGCCAGCAGTTACGGCGGGATATTCACAGATACGCAGTATTTT. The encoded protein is CASSYGGIFTDTQYF.

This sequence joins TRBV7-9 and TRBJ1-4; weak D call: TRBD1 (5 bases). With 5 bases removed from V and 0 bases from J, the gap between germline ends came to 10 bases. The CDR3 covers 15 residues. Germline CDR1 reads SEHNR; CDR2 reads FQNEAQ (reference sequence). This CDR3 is CASSRTDTTNEKLFF. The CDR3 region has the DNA TGTGCCAGCAGCCGGACGGACACAACTAATGAAAAACTGTTTTTT.

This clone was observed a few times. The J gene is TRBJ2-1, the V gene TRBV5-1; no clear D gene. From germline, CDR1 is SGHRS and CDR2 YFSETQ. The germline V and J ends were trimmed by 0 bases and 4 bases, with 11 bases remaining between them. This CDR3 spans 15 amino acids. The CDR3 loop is CASSLGPGGYNEQFF. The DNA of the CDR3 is TGCGCCAGCAGCTTGGGCCCGGGTGGTTACAATGAGCAGTTCTTC.

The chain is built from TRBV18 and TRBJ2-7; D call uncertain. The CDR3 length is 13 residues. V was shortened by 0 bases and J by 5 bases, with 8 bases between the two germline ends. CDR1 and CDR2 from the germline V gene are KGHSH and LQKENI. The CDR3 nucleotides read TGTGCCAGCTCACCACCCACGGTTAACGAGCAGTACTTC. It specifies CASSPPTVNEQYF.

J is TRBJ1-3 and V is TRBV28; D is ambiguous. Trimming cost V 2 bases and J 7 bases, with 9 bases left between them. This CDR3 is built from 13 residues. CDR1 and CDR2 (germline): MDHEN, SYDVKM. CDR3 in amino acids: CASSLNPWNTIYF. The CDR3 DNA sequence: TGTGCCAGCAGTTTAAATCCGTGGAACACCATATATTTT.

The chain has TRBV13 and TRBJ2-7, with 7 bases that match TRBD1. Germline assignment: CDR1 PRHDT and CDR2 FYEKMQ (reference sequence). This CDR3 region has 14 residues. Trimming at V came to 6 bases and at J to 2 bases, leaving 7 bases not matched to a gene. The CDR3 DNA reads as TGTGCCAGCAGTCCAGGGACAGCCACCTACGAGCAGTACTTC. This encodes CASSPGTATYEQYF.

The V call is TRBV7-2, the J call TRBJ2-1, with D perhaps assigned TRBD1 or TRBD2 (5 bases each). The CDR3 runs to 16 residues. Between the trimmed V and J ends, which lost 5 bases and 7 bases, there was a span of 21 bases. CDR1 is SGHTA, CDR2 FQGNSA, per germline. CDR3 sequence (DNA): TGTGCCAGCAGCGCAGCCGGGACCCTCGTCGGAAATGAGCAGTTCTTC. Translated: CASSAAGTLVGNEQFF.